This T cell receptor (beta chain) came from a study of T-cell memory formation after mild COVID-19. This CDR3 region has 15 residues. Germline V gene data show CDR1 as LGHNA and CDR2 as YSLEER. Trimming stripped 1 base from V and 1 base from J, with 5 bases between. TCRdb re-analysed the 5' RACE reads in MiXCR, keeping a single row per CDR3 protein. Of roughly 110,000 distinct CDR3 sequences listed, about a fifth are singletons. This clonotype has ten or more counts. Sequenced material: PBMCs or a T cell subset sorted from them (not recorded which). The sequence derives from a man between 18 and 29 years old who had mild COVID-19 (a few samples of this study predate the infection). Cell type and time point are not known. V is TRBV4-3 and J is TRBJ2-6; D call uncertain. CDR3 amino acids: CASSQGESGANVLTF. CDR3 sequence (DNA): TGCGCCAGCAGCCAAGGAGAGTCTGGGGCCAACGTCCTGACTTTC.